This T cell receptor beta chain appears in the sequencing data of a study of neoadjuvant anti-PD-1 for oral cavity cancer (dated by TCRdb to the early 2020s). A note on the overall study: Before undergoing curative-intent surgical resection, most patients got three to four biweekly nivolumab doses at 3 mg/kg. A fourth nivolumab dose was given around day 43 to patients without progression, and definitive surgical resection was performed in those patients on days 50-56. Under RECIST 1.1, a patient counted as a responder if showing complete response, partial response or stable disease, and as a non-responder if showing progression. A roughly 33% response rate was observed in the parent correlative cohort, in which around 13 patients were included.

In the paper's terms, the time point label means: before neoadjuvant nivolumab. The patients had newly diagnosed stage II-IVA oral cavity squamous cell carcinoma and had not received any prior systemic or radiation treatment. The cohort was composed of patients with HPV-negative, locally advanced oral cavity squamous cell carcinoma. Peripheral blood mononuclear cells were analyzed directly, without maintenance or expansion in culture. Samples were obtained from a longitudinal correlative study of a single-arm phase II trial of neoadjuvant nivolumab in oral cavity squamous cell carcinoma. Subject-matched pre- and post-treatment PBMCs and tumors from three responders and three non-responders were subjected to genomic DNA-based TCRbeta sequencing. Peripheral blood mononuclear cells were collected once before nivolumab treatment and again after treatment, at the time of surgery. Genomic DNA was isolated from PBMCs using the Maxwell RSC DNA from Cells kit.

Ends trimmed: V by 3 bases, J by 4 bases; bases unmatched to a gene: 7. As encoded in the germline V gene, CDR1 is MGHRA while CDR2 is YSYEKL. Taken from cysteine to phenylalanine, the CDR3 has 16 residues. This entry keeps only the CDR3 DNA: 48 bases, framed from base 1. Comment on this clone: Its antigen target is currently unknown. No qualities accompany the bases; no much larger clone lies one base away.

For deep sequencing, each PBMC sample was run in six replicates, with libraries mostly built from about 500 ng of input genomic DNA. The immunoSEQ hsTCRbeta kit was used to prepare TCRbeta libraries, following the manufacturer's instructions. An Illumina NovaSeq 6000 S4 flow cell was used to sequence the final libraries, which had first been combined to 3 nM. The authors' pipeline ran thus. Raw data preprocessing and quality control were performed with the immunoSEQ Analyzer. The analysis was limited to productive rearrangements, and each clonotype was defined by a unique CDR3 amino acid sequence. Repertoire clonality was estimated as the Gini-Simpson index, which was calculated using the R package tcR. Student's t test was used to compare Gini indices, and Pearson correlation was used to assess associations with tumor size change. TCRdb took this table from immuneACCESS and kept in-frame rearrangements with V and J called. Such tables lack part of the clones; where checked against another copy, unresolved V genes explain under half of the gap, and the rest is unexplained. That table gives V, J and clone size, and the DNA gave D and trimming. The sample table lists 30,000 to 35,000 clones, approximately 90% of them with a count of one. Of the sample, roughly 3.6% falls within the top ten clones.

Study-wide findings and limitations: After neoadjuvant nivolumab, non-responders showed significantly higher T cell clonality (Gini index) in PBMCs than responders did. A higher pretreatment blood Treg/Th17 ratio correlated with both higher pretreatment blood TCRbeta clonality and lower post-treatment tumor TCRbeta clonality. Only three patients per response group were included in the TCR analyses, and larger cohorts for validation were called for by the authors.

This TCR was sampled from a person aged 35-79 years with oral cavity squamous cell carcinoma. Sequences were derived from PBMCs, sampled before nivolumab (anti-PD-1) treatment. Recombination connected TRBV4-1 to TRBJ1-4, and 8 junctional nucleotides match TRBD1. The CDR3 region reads CASSQLLGQGNEKLFF. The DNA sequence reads TGCGCCAGCAGCCAGCTGCTCGGACAGGGTAATGAAAAACTGTTTTTT.